A single T cell receptor beta chain is shown here with its context. What it recognizes is unknown. Trimming left V 6 bases short and J 2 bases short, with 17 bases between. Germline-derived CDR1 and CDR2 are MDHEN and SYDVKM. The CDR3 contains 15 residues. The data belong to a study of cytomegalovirus exposure and HLA in healthy donors. Looking at the study overall: An early data release held 70 million to 90 million unique TCRs from HLA-typed donors.

Findings and caveats of the study: HLA alleles were associated with around 17,000 TCR beta sequences in a later analysis at 0.05 false discovery rate.

The PCR ran on 60 Vbeta and 13 Jbeta primers. Libraries were prepared by immunoSEQ multiplex PCR; TCRdb keeps only in-frame clonotypes and omits some of them. The repertoire holds under 130,000 clones, with roughly 73% as singletons. The sample consisted of PBMCs. The receptor was isolated from a woman aged 40 to 50 in good health and CMV-seropositive. The chain is built from TRBV28 and TRBJ2-7; D is possibly TRBD2 (5 bases). CDR3 DNA sequence: TGTGCCAGCAGCCAGCTGGGAGCTTTTACCTACGAGCAGTACTTC. Protein sequence: CASSQLGAFTYEQYF.